The clone carrying this T cell receptor beta chain was detected once. Trimming cost V 7 bases and J 7 bases, with 16 bases left between them. The CDR3 totals 14 residues. Germline V gene data show CDR1 as SNHLY and CDR2 as FYNNEI. The sample belongs to a study of shared clonotypes between healthy human individuals. Assay used: immunoSEQ multiplex PCR; TCRdb lists only in-frame clones, some missing. This table holds 2 million or so clones, about 95% found once. The naive CD8 subset, CD45RO-negative cells positively selected for CCR7, excluded terminally differentiated effector memory CD45RA+ cells. This sequence originates from a man in his late teens or twenties in good health. The rearrangement joins TRBV2 to TRBJ2-2; D remains unclear. Sequenced input: naive CD8+ T cells sorted from blood. CDR3 protein: CASTERRDGGELFF. CDR3 bases: TGTGCCAGCACGGAGCGCCGAGACGGCGGGGAGCTGTTTTTT.